This TCR beta chain is from a study of cytomegalovirus exposure and HLA in healthy donors. Overall study findings and caveats: Certain indistinguishable V segments, among them TRBV6-2 and TRBV6-3, were excluded. Cytomegalovirus status, reportedly, was diagnosed with high specificity and sensitivity by the classifier. In a later analysis, parvovirus B19, influenza, CMV and Epstein-Barr virus appeared linked to several top co-occurrence clusters.

With 60 Vbeta and 13 Jbeta primers, the PCR was carried out. How the authors handled the data: As a later analysis found, there were around 86 million unique TCR beta chains, of which some 9.9 million were shared. Method: immunoSEQ multiplex PCR; TCRdb's copy keeps in-frame clones and lacks some. The DNA was the basis for D and trimming; V, J and clone size are from that table. The data hold around 190,000 clones, with over 60% observed a single time. There are a few counts of this clone. Its antigen is not known. The ends lost 1 base at V and 5 bases at J; junction bases unmatched: 5. CDR1 is SGHTA, CDR2 FQGNSA, per germline. The CDR3 sequence is 15 residues long.

The receptor was isolated from a woman between 40 and 50 years old in good health and CMV-seronegative. Sequencing was carried out using PBMCs. The chain recombines TRBV7-2 with TRBJ2-1; TRBD2 agrees at 7 bases. The CDR3 nucleotides are TGTGCCAGCAGCTTAGGCGGGAGATGGAACAATGAGCAGTTCTTC. This sequence encodes CASSLGGRWNNEQFF.